This entry describes one TCR beta chain. Antigen specificity is unknown. The sample originates from a study of T cell responses to AZD1222 COVID-19 vaccine. Across the study: The study pooled second doses at about 4 or about 12 weeks. General study findings and limits: Donors were largely white British and mainly female; clonal diversity was possibly underestimated.

Assay: immunoSEQ multiplex PCR; the TCRdb copy retains only in-frame clones and omits some. The sample consists of over 150,000 clones, approximately 90% of them appearing once. The CDR3 consists of 15 residues. V lost 5 bases to trimming and J lost 5 bases; unmatched junction nucleotides: 11. Germline loops: CDR1 KGHSH, CDR2 LQKENI. The source material was peripheral blood, sampled on day 0 of AZD1222 vaccination. This chain uses TRBV18 with TRBJ1-1, with 7 bases fitting TRBD1. This TCR derives from an adult in good health. The CDR3 DNA reads TGTGCCAGCTCATTTGGACAGGCTAAGAGTACTGAAGCTTTCTTT. As protein: CASSFGQAKSTEAFF.